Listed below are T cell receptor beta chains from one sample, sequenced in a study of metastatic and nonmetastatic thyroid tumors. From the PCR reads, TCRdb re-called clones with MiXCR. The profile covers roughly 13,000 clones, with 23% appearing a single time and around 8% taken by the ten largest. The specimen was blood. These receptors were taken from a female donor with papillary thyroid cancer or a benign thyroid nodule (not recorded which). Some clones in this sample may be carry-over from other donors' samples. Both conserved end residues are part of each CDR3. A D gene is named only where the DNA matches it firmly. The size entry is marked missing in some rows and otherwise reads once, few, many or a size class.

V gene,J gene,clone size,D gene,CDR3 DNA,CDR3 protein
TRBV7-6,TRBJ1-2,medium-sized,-,TGTGCCAGCAGCCCCGACAGGTCGGGTGGCTACACCTTC,CASSPDRSGGYTF
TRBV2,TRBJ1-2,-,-,TGTGCCAGCAGTGAAGGGCAGGCGGCTAACTATGGCTACACCTTC,CASSEGQAANYGYTF
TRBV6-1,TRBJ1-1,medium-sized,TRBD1,TGTGCCAGCAGGAAATACAGGGGTGGCACTGAAGCTTTCTTT,CASRKYRGGTEAFF
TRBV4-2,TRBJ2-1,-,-,TGTGCCAGCAGCCAAGGGCTTGGAACAGACAATGAGCAGTTCTTC,CASSQGLGTDNEQFF
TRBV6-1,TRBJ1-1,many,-,TGTGCCAGCAGTATTAGGGGGAACACTGAAGCTTTCTTT,CASSIRGNTEAFF
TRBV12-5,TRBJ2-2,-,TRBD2,TGTGCTAGTGGTTTCACTAGCGGGAACACCGGGGAGCTGTTTTTT,CASGFTSGNTGELFF
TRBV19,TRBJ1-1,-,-,TGTGCCAGTAGTATTGGGCCCGCACAGGAAGCTTTCTTT,CASSIGPAQEAFF
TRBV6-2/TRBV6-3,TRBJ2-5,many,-,TGTGCCAGCAGTTACCCCCCCAGTAGCGGACAAAAAGAGACCCAGTACTTC,CASSYPPSSGQKETQYF
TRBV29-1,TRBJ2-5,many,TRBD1,TGCAGCGGTGACAGGGACAGGGGGACCCAGTACTTC,CSGDRDRGTQYF
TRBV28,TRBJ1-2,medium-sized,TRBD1,TGTGCCAGCAAACGACAGGGGGCGTGGGGTAACTATGGCTACACCTTC,CASKRQGAWGNYGYTF
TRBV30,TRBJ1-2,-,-,TGTGCCTGGAATCAAGGGTATGGCTACACCTTC,CAWNQGYGYTF
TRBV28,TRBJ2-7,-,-,TGTGCCAGCAGTACCTCCCCCCACAGAGTACCCAACTACGAGCAGTACTTC,CASSTSPHRVPNYEQYF
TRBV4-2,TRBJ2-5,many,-,TGTGCCAGCAGCCAAGGGGGACAAGGAGAGACCCAGTACTTC,CASSQGGQGETQYF
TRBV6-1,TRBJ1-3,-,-,TGTGCCAGCAGTGACGTTGGTATCTACGGAAACACCATATATTTT,CASSDVGIYGNTIYF
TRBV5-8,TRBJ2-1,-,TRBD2,TGTGCCAGCAGCTTTAGCGGGGGGGCCAGCGAGCAGTTCTTC,CASSFSGGASEQFF
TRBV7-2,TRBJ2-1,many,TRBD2,TGTGCCAGCGGGACTAGCGGGATTCTTGAGCAGTTCTTC,CASGTSGILEQFF
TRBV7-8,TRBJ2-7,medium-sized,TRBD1,TGTGCCAGCAGCATCACAACAGGGGGCCATACCTACGAGCAGTACTTC,CASSITTGGHTYEQYF
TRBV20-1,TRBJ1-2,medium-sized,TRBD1,TGCAGTGCAGAAACGGACAGGGATAGGAATGGCTACACCTTC,CSAETDRDRNGYTF
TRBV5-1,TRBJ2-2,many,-,TGCGCCAGCAGCTATGGGGGGATTGTCTCAAACACCGGGGAGCTGTTTTTT,CASSYGGIVSNTGELFF
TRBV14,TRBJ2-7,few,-,TGTGCCAGCAGCCAAGATACCTACGAGCAGTACTTC,CASSQDTYEQYF
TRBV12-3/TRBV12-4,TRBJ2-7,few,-,TGTGCCAGCAGTTCGGGACCGAACCTCTACGAGCAGTACTTC,CASSSGPNLYEQYF
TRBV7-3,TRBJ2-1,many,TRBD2,TGTGCCAGCAGCTTCGGAGGTAGCGGGGGGGGTGGTGAGCAGTTCTTC,CASSFGGSGGGGEQFF